The rows below give T cell receptor beta chains drawn from one sample of a study of T cell changes during pregnancy in multiple sclerosis. This table comes from immunoSEQ multiplex PCR, and its TCRdb copy is limited to in-frame clones, with some not included. The profile shows some 20,000 clones, around nine tenths of them singletons. The source material was CD8+ T cells from peripheral blood mononuclear cells, sampled in the second trimester of pregnancy. The receptors were sampled from a female donor in good health, enrolled as a control in a pregnancy study. CDR3s include the opening cysteine and the closing phenylalanine or tryptophan. A D gene is named only where the DNA matches it firmly. Clone size is shown for a subset of rows, as once, few, many or a class of expanded clone.

clone_size cdr3_length j_call v_call d_call cdr3_nt cdr3_aa
medium-sized 15 TRBJ1-2 TRBV5-8 . TGTGCCAGCAGCTTTATTGCGGAGATCAACTATGGCTACACCTTC CASSFIAEINYGYTF
once 14 TRBJ2-2 TRBV19 TRBD2 TGTGCCAGTAGGAGTAGGGAGGGTACCGGGGAGCTGTTTTTT CASRSREGTGELFF
. 17 TRBJ2-1 TRBV9 . TGTGCCAGCAGCGCCTACAGGGGGGGAGCGGGCTACAATGAGCAGTTCTTC CASSAYRGGAGYNEQFF
. 13 TRBJ1-1 TRBV7-6 . TGTGCCAGCAGCCCGACAGTGAACACTGAAGCTTTCTTT CASSPTVNTEAFF
. 15 TRBJ2-5 TRBV2 TRBD2 TGTGCCAGCAGCGAGGGACTAGCGGGGGAAGAGACCCAGTACTTC CASSEGLAGEETQYF
. 15 TRBJ1-5 TRBV18 . TGTGCCAGCTCACCAGCAGGGTTCGGCAATCAGCCCCAGCATTTT CASSPAGFGNQPQHF
. 15 TRBJ1-1 TRBV27 . TGTGCCAGCAGTTTACAATCAGGGTTGAACACTGAAGCTTTCTTT CASSLQSGLNTEAFF
. 13 TRBJ2-3 TRBV30 . TGTGCCTGGAACGGGTTTGGCACAGATACGCAGTATTTT CAWNGFGTDTQYF
. 11 TRBJ2-7 TRBV27 . TGTGCCAGCAGCGGAGGGCTCGAGCAGTACTTC CASSGGLEQYF
. 14 TRBJ2-3 TRBV7-9 TRBD2 TGTGCCAGCAGCCGAGCGGGAGAGACAGATACGCAGTATTTT CASSRAGETDTQYF
once 12 TRBJ2-3 TRBV10-3 . TGTGCCATCCGCGAGGGCACAGATACGCAGTATTTT CAIREGTDTQYF
. 13 TRBJ2-7 TRBV7-8 . TGTGCCAGCAGCTTAGTGCAGAACAACGAGCAGTACTTC CASSLVQNNEQYF
. 16 TRBJ2-5 TRBV4-2 TRBD2 TGTGCCAGCAGCCAAGAGACGGGGGGTGTCGTAGAGACCCAGTACTTC CASSQETGGVVETQYF
. 18 TRBJ1-2 TRBV6-1 TRBD1 TGTGCCAGCAGTGGTTTCGGGACAGGGGGTGGGGACGACTATGGCTACACCTTC CASSGFGTGGGDDYGYTF
. 11 TRBJ1-1 TRBV5-6 . TGTGCCAGCAGCTTTTCCTTCGAAGCTTTCTTT CASSFSFEAFF
. 14 TRBJ2-7 TRBV7-2 . TGTGCCAGCAGCTTAGTGGGGGGAACCTACGAGCAGTACTTC CASSLVGGTYEQYF
. 10 TRBJ2-5 TRBV19 . TGTGCCAGTAAGGGGGAGACCCAGTACTTC CASKGETQYF
. 14 TRBJ2-5 TRBV11-2 TRBD2 TGTGCCAGCAGTCCCCCCCCGGGAGGGGAGACCCAGTACTTC CASSPPPGGETQYF
once 13 TRBJ2-7 TRBV28 TRBD1 TGTGCCAGCAGTCTATACAGGGGCTGGGAGCAGTACTTC CASSLYRGWEQYF
. 15 TRBJ2-1 TRBV9 TRBD2 TGTGCCAGCACCCTTAGCGGGAGGGCCTACAATGAGCAGTTCTTC CASTLSGRAYNEQFF
once 14 TRBJ2-7 TRBV5-4 . TGTGCCAGCAGCTTGTACGGGAGCTCCTACGAGCAGTACTTC CASSLYGSSYEQYF
. 16 TRBJ2-7 TRBV6-5 TRBD2 TGTGCCAGCAGTTACCCCACTAGCGGGGGGGCCTACGAGCAGTACTTC CASSYPTSGGAYEQYF
. 14 TRBJ2-7 TRBV11-1 TRBD1 TGTGCCAGCAGCACAGGGGACAGCACCTACGAGCAGTACTTC CASSTGDSTYEQYF
. 18 TRBJ2-1 TRBV11-2 TRBD2 TGTGCCAGCAGCTTAGGGTACCAGCTAGCGGTCTTCCACAATGAGCAGTTCTTC CASSLGYQLAVFHNEQFF
. 15 TRBJ1-2 TRBV7-9 TRBD1 TGTGCCAGCAGCTTAGGGGACAGGGGGAACTATGGCTACACCTTC CASSLGDRGNYGYTF
. 17 TRBJ2-5 TRBV28 TRBD2 TGTGCCAGCAGCCAATCCCTAGCGGGGGAGGCCCAAGAGACCCAGTACTTC CASSQSLAGEAQETQYF
. 13 TRBJ1-2 TRBV29-1 . TGCAGCGCCGTAGGGGAAACCCTGTATGGCTACACCTTC CSAVGETLYGYTF
. 12 TRBJ2-2 TRBV5-1 . TGCGCCAGCAGGGCTTGGTCCGGGGAGCTGTTTTTT CASRAWSGELFF
once 15 TRBJ2-7 TRBV18 . TGTGCCAGCTCTCCTGAGGGACTCGTGACCTACGAGCAGTACTTC CASSPEGLVTYEQYF
. 16 TRBJ1-2 TRBV27 TRBD1 TGTGCCAGCAGTCCTCTCGGGACAGGGACTAACTATGGCTACACCTTC CASSPLGTGTNYGYTF
. 15 TRBJ2-7 TRBV28 TRBD2 TGTGCCAGCAGTTTATGGGCTAGCGGTAGCGGGGAGCAGTACTTC CASSLWASGSGEQYF
. 15 TRBJ2-7 TRBV10-3 TRBD2 TGTGCCATCAAGGTCGCTAGCGGGAGGGTCGACGAGCAGTACTTC CAIKVASGRVDEQYF
. 17 TRBJ2-3 TRBV11-2 . TGTGCCAGCAGCTTAATTGCGGGGACAGCGGATGCAGATACGCAGTATTTT CASSLIAGTADADTQYF
. 14 TRBJ2-7 TRBV6-1 TRBD2 TGTGCCAGCAGCTGGACTAGCGGGGGATACGAGCAGTACTTC CASSWTSGGYEQYF
. 10 TRBJ1-1 TRBV28 . TGTGCCAGCATGAGCACTGAAGCTTTCTTT CASMSTEAFF
. 17 TRBJ2-1 TRBV9 TRBD1 TGTGCCAGCAGCGTAGATCCCCGGACAGGGACCTACAATGAGCAGTTCTTC CASSVDPRTGTYNEQFF
. 14 TRBJ2-2 TRBV11-2 . TGTGCCAGCAGCTTAGGGCCTAGTCACGGGGAGCTGTTTTTT CASSLGPSHGELFF
. 15 TRBJ2-4 TRBV28 TRBD1 TGTGCCAGCAGTTTTCCGGGACAGGCCAAAAACATTCAGTACTTC CASSFPGQAKNIQYF
. 14 TRBJ1-1 TRBV7-9 TRBD1 TGTGCCAGCAGCTTAGTTCGCAGGGGGACTGAAGCTTTCTTT CASSLVRRGTEAFF
. 16 TRBJ2-1 TRBV6-1 TRBD1 TGTGCCAGCAGTGAAGAATCCGGGACAGGTAACAATGAGCAGTTCTTC CASSEESGTGNNEQFF